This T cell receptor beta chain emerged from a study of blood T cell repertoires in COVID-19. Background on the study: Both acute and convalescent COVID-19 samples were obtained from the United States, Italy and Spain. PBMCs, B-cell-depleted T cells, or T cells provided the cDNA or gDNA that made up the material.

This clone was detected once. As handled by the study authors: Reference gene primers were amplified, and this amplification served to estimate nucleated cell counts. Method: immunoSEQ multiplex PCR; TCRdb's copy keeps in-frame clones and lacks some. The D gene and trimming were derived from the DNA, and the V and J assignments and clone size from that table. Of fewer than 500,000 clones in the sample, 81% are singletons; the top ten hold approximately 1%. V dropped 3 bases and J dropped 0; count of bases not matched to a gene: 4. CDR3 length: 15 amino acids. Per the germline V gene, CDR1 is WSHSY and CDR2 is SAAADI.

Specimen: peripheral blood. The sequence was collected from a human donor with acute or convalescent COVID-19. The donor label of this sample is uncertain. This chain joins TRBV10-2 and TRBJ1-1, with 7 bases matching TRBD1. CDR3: CASSEYRGMNTEAFF. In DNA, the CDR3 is TGCGCCAGCAGTGAATACAGGGGAATGAACACTGAAGCTTTCTTT.